The 23 T cell receptor beta chains below come from one sample, sequenced in a study of graft-versus-host responses after intestinal transplantation. Assay: immunoSEQ multiplex PCR; the TCRdb copy retains only in-frame clones and omits some. This sample has about 70,000 clones; 85% to 90% occur once, and the top ten carry about 4%. These receptors lack a known antigen. The specimen was unstimulated CD8+ T cells sorted from spleen or lymph node cells, collected before transplant. These receptors were obtained from a human donor who was the organ donor for an intestinal transplant.

The chain recombines TRBV5-6 with TRBJ1-2; 7 bases are shared with TRBD1. The trim removed 3 bases at V and 0 bases at J, leaving 8 bases unmatched. Germline loops: CDR1 SGHDT, CDR2 YYEEEE. CDR3 length equals 16 residues. CDR3 protein: CASSSIGGGPNYGYTF. The CDR3 nucleotides read TGTGCCAGCAGCTCTATCGGAGGGGGCCCTAACTATGGCTACACCTTC.

The chain has TRBV6-1 and TRBJ1-1; TRBD1 agrees at 10 bases. The V gene end was trimmed by 4 bases and the J gene end by 0 bases; junction bases not matched to a gene: 8. This CDR3 contains 17 residues. CDR1 is MNHNS and CDR2 is SASEGT in the germline V gene. CDR3 amino acids: CASSAWTGGHMNTEAFF. The DNA of the CDR3 is TGTGCCAGCAGTGCCTGGACAGGGGGTCACATGAACACTGAAGCTTTCTTT.

This chain joins TRBV2 and TRBJ2-5; perhaps TRBD2 as D (6 bases). Germline V gene sequence: CDR1 SNHLY, CDR2 FYNNEI. With 5 bases removed from V and 3 bases from J, the gap between germline ends came to 16 bases. The CDR3 length is 15 residues. The CDR3 loop is CASSFFRDSEETQYF. The CDR3 coding sequence is TGTGCCAGCAGTTTCTTCCGGGACTCGGAAGAGACCCAGTACTTC. Together with reference TRBV2 and TRBJ2-5, the CDR3 gives the full variable domain: EPEVTQTPSHQVTQMGQEVILRCVPISNHLYFYWYRQILGQKVEFLVSFYNNEISEKSEIFDDQFSVERPDGSNFTLKIRSTKLEDSAMYFCASSFFRDSEETQYFGPGTRLLVL.

V gene TRBV9 combines with J gene TRBJ2-2; TRBD2 agrees at 8 bases. The germline gives CDR1 SGDLS, CDR2 YYNGEE. The CDR3 spans 16 residues. Trimming cost V 3 bases and J 1 base; bases outside gene matches: 5. The CDR3 loop reads CASSDPAGGNTGELFF. The CDR3, as DNA: TGTGCCAGCAGCGACCCTGCGGGGGGGAACACCGGGGAGCTGTTTTTT.

This chain connects TRBV19 to TRBJ1-2; D is unclear. CDR1 LNHDA and CDR2 SQIVND come from the germline V gene (reference sequence). Trimming took off 1 base at V and 2 bases at J, with 11 bases between the two ends. There are 15 residues in the CDR3. The CDR3: CASSIGAERNYGYTF. In DNA, the CDR3 is TGTGCCAGTAGTATAGGCGCAGAGAGGAACTATGGCTACACCTTC.

This clone was observed a single time. This chain links TRBV27 with TRBJ1-5, with a weak D call TRBD1 (6 bases). Germline CDR1 is MNHEY and CDR2 is SMNVEV (reference sequence). This CDR3 region has 15 residues. Trimming removed 5 bases from V and 0 bases from J, with 11 bases in between. In DNA form, the CDR3 reads TGTGCCAGCAGTCCGGACAGCTATAGCAATCAGCCCCAGCATTTT. This encodes CASSPDSYSNQPQHF.

The chain links TRBV5-1 to TRBJ1-4, with D possibly being TRBD1 (6 bases). CDR1 SGHRS and CDR2 YFSETQ come from the germline V gene. The CDR3 has 19 amino acids. V was cut by 8 bases and J by 3 bases, with 29 bases left in between. CDR3 sequence: CARRGGVRAFRRANEKLFF. CDR3 DNA sequence: TGCGCCAGGAGGGGGGGAGTGAGGGCCTTCCGCAGGGCTAATGAAAAACTGTTTTTT. The whole variable domain, remainder taken from reference TRBV5-1 and TRBJ1-4, is KAGVTQTPRYLIKTRGQQVTLSCSPISGHRSVSWYQQTPGQGLQFLFEYFSETQRNKGNFPGRFSGRQFSNSRSEMNVSTLELGDSALYLCARRGGVRAFRRANEKLFFGSGTQLSVL.

The J gene is TRBJ1-2, the V gene TRBV7-6, with 9 bases aligning to TRBD1. Germline CDR1 and CDR2: SGHVS and FNYEAQ. After removal of 4 bases from V and 3 bases from J, the junction contained 3 bases not matched to a gene. The CDR3 sequence is 14 residues long. The CDR3 protein is CASSSRDRDYGYTF. The CDR3 region has the DNA TGTGCCAGCAGCTCCCGGGACAGGGACTATGGCTACACCTTC. Drawing the rest from reference TRBV7-6 and TRBJ1-2, the complete variable domain is GAGVSQSPRYKVTKRGQDVALRCDPISGHVSLYWYRQALGQGPEFLTYFNYEAQQDKSGLPNDRFSAERPEGSISTLTIQRTEQRDSAMYRCASSSRDRDYGYTFGSGTRLTVV.

The chain has TRBV15 and TRBJ2-1, with 7 bases that match TRBD1. V trimming: 5 bases; J trimming: 7 bases; junction bases outside the gene matches: 11. This CDR3 contains 15 residues. The germline gives CDR1 LNHNV, CDR2 YYDKDF (reference sequence). The CDR3 spells CATSADRASTNEQFF. Written as DNA, the CDR3 is TGTGCCACCAGCGCCGACAGGGCTTCTACGAATGAGCAGTTCTTC.

The chain employs TRBV6-1 and TRBJ2-3, with TRBD1 identical over 9 bases. CDR3 length: 19 amino acids. CDR1 and CDR2 from the germline V gene are MNHNS and SASEGT. J gave up 2 bases and V 1 base, and 13 bases lay outside the gene matches. The chain's CDR3 is CASSEVPGGGTGTTDTQYF. The CDR3 nucleotides read TGTGCCAGCAGTGAAGTCCCGGGGGGAGGGACAGGGACCACAGATACGCAGTATTTT.

V and J are TRBV9 and TRBJ2-5, with 7 positions matching TRBD1. Germline lookup yields CDR1 SGDLS and CDR2 YYNGEE. The CDR3 spans 15 residues. Trimming cost V 3 bases and J 5 bases; bases outside gene matches: 10. The CDR3 loop is CASSGRDSAYETQYF. The CDR3 region has the DNA TGTGCCAGCAGCGGCCGGGACAGCGCGTATGAGACCCAGTACTTC.

V and J are TRBV29-1 and TRBJ2-2, with D uncertain. Germline V gene sequence: CDR1 SQVTM, CDR2 ANQGSEA. The CDR3 contains 13 residues. Trimming left V 2 bases short and J 5 bases short, with 9 bases between. DNA of the CDR3: TGCAGCGTTGAATCCCCTTTAACCGGGGAGCTGTTTTTT. This encodes CSVESPLTGELFF.

This chain connects TRBV6-1 to TRBJ2-3; 7 nucleotides align to TRBD1. V was pared by 6 bases and J by 2 bases, with 5 bases of the junction left unmatched. The CDR3 extends over 14 amino acids. Germline V gives CDR1 MNHNS, CDR2 SASEGT. The CDR3, as DNA: TGTGCCAGCAGGGGACAGAGATTCACAGATACGCAGTATTTT. Translating gives CASRGQRFTDTQYF.

The rearrangement links TRBV29-1 to TRBJ1-3, with TRBD1 identical over 7 bases. Germline CDR1 reads SQVTM; CDR2 reads ANQGSEA. CDR3 size: 15 residues. Unmatched junction bases numbered 11, after V lost 7 bases and J lost 2 bases. CDR3 sequence reads: CSARTGLLAGNTIYF. CDR3 bases: TGCAGCGCTCGGACAGGTCTTCTAGCTGGAAACACCATATATTTT.

The chain uses TRBV14 and TRBJ1-4, with unresolved D. This CDR3 is 17 amino acids long. V dropped 1 base and J dropped 5 bases, with 17 bases sitting between them. Germline CDR1 is SGHDN and CDR2 is FVKESK. CDR3 DNA sequence: TGTGCCAGCAGCCAAGTCACAGCCACCCACCGCAATGAAAAACTGTTTTTT. Translating it yields CASSQVTATHRNEKLFF. The full variable domain, completed using reference TRBV14 and TRBJ1-4, is EAGVTQFPSHSVIEKGQTVTLRCDPISGHDNLYWYRRVMGKEIKFLLHFVKESKQDESGMPNNRFLAERTGGTYSTLKVQPAELEDSGVYFCASSQVTATHRNEKLFFGSGTQLSVL.

Only a few counts were recorded for this clone. The V and J genes are TRBV28 and TRBJ1-6; maybe TRBD1 (5 bases). The CDR3 consists of 14 residues. With 4 bases removed from V and 10 bases from J, the gap between germline ends came to 14 bases. The germline CDR1 and CDR2 sequences are MDHEN and SYDVKM. CDR3 DNA: TGTGCCAGCAGTTGGACCAGGGAGGCCTCACCCCTCCACTTT. Amino acid sequence: CASSWTREASPLHF. Using reference TRBV28 and TRBJ1-6 for the parts outside the CDR3, the full variable domain is DVKVTQSSRYLVKRTGEKVFLECVQDMDHENMFWYRQDPGLGLRLIYFSYDVKMKEKGDIPEGYSVSREKKERFSLILESASTNQTSMYLCASSWTREASPLHFGNGTRLTVT.

The chain uses TRBV4-2 and TRBJ2-1; TRBD2 agrees at 10 bases. CDR1 LGHNA and CDR2 YNFKEQ come from the germline V gene. Losses at the gene ends were 0 bases for V and 11 bases for J; bases not matched to a gene: 7. The CDR3 length is 15 residues. The CDR3 is CASSQEGAGGSKQFF. The CDR3 DNA reads as TGTGCCAGCAGCCAAGAGGGAGCGGGGGGGTCAAAGCAGTTCTTC.

This clone has just one count. The gene calls are TRBV7-6 and TRBJ2-5; D perhaps matches TRBD2 (6 bases). The CDR3 spans 14 residues. Trimming left V 1 base short and J 2 bases short, with 8 bases between. The V gene's germline CDR1 is SGHVS and CDR2 FNYEAQ. CDR3 sequence reads: CASSLGGVQETQYF. The CDR3 DNA sequence: TGTGCCAGCAGCTTAGGGGGGGTGCAAGAGACCCAGTACTTC.

This chain connects TRBV7-8 to TRBJ1-1; D remains ambiguous. Germline values: CDR1 SGHVS, CDR2 FQNEAQ. The CDR3 length is 14 residues. V shed 5 bases and J shed 3 bases, with 13 bases lying between them. CDR3 DNA sequence: TGTGCCAGCAGCGGGCTGGACGGGGACACTGAAGCTTTCTTT. Its translation: CASSGLDGDTEAFF. The full variable domain, with the rest looked up from reference TRBV7-8 and TRBJ1-1, is GAGVSQSPRYKVAKRGQDVALRCDPISGHVSLFWYQQALGQGPEFLTYFQNEAQLDKSGLPSDRFFAERPEGSVSTLKIQRTQQEDSAVYLCASSGLDGDTEAFFGQGTRLTVV.

V is TRBV5-1 and J is TRBJ2-3; 12 nucleotides agree with TRBD2. Per the germline V gene, CDR1 is SGHRS and CDR2 is YFSETQ. The CDR3 runs 19 residues. Unmatched junction bases numbered 8, after V lost 0 bases and J lost 0 bases. CDR3 sequence reads: CASSLEVTSGGTSTDTQYF. The DNA of the CDR3 is TGCGCCAGCAGCTTGGAGGTGACTAGCGGGGGTACCAGCACAGATACGCAGTATTTT. Variable domain in full (rest from reference TRBV5-1 and TRBJ2-3): KAGVTQTPRYLIKTRGQQVTLSCSPISGHRSVSWYQQTPGQGLQFLFEYFSETQRNKGNFPGRFSGRQFSNSRSEMNVSTLELGDSALYLCASSLEVTSGGTSTDTQYFGPGTRLTVL.

V gene TRBV6-4 combines with J gene TRBJ2-5, with a weak D call TRBD2 (5 bases). Germline V gene sequence: CDR1 MRHNA, CDR2 SNTAGT. Trimming removed 8 bases at V and 4 bases at J, with 5 bases between. CDR3 length equals 10 residues. The chain's CDR3 is CASAGETQYF. CDR3 nucleotides: TGTGCCAGCGCGGGAGAGACCCAGTACTTC.

V usage is TRBV28 and J usage is TRBJ2-3; 8 bases are shared with TRBD2. CDR1 MDHEN and CDR2 SYDVKM come from the germline V gene. The CDR3 consists of 13 residues. J gave up 3 bases and V 7 bases, and 3 bases lay outside the gene matches. The chain's CDR3 is CASTGGPTDTQYF. In DNA form, the CDR3 reads TGTGCCAGCACGGGGGGGCCGACAGATACGCAGTATTTT.

This clone showed up just a few times. V and J are TRBV5-1 and TRBJ1-3; tentatively, D is TRBD1 (6 bases). The CDR3 is made up of 11 amino acids. Germline CDR1 and CDR2: SGHRS and YFSETQ. V gave up 10 bases and J gave up 4 bases, with 9 bases separating them. The DNA of the CDR3 is TGCGCCGGTGACAGGGGAAACACCATATATTTT. The encoded protein is CAGDRGNTIYF.